This record looks at one T cell receptor (beta chain) sequence and its context. The target antigen is unknown. This sample was taken from a study of T cell responses to AZD1222 COVID-19 vaccine. Study outcomes and limitations: Across spike, vaccine-associated CD4 TCRs were found, dominant at 160-218 and 743-854.

Trimming removed 4 bases from V and 3 bases from J; junction bases left unmatched: 0. CDR3 length: 13 residues. Generated by immunoSEQ multiplex PCR, the TCRdb table keeps only in-frame clones and is missing some. The sample shows 77,000 or so clones, about 91% of them seen only once. This specimen was peripheral blood, taken on day 0 of MenACWY control vaccination. The rearrangement joins TRBV12-3 or TRBV12-4 to TRBJ2-3, with 8 bases fitting TRBD1. The TCR sequence derives from an adult in good health. As DNA, the CDR3 is TGTGCCAGCAGTTGGACAGGGACAGATACGCAGTATTTT. This codes for CASSWTGTDTQYF.